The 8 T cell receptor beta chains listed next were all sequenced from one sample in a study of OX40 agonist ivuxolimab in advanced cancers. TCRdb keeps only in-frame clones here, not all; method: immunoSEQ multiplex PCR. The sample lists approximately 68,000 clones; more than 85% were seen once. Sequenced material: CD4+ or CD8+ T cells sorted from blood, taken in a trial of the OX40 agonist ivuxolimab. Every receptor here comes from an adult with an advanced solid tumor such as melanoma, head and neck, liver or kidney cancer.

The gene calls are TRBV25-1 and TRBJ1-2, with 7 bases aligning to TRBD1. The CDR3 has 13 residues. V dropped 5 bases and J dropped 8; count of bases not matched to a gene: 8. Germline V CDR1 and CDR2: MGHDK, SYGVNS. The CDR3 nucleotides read TGTGCCAGCAGTCAACAGGGGTTGGGGGGCTACACCTTC. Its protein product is CASSQQGLGGYTF.

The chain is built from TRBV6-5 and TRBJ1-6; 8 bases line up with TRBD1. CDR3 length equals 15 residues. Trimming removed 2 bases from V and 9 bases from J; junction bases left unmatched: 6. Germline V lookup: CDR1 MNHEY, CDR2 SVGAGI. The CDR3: CASSYDRQGFSPLHF. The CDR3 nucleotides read TGTGCCAGCAGTTACGACAGACAGGGGTTTTCACCCCTCCACTTT.

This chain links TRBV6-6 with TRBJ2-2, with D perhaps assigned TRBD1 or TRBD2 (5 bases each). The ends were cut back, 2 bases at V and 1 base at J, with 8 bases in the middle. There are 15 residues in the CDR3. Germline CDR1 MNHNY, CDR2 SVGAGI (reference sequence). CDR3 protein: CASSYRGLNTGELFF. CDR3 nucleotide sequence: TGTGCCAGCAGTTACCGGGGCTTGAACACCGGGGAGCTGTTTTTT.

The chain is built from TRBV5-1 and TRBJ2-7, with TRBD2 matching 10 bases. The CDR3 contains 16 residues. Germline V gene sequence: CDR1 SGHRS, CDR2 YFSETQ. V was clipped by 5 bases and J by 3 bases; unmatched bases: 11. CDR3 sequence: CASRLDSSGGRYEQYF. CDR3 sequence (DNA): TGCGCCAGCAGACTGGACTCTAGCGGGGGACGCTACGAGCAGTACTTC.

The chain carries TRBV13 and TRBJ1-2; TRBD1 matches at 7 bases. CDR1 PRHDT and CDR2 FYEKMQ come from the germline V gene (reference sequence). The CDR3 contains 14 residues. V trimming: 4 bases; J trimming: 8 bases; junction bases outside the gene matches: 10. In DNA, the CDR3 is TGTGCCAGCAGCTCTACAGGGGTCGTGCGAGGCTACACCTTC. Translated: CASSSTGVVRGYTF. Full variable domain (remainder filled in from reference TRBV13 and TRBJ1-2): AAGVIQSPRHLIKEKRETATLKCYPIPRHDTVYWYQQGPGQDPQFLISFYEKMQSDKGSIPDRFSAQQFSDYHSELNMSSLELGDSALYFCASSSTGVVRGYTFGSGTRLTVV.

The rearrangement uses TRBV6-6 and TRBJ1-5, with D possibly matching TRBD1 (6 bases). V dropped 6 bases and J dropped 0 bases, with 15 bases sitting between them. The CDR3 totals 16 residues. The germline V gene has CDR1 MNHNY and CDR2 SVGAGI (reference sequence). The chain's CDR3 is CASSPGGHYSNQPQHF. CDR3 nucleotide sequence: TGTGCCAGCAGCCCCGGGGGACATTATAGCAATCAGCCCCAGCATTTT.

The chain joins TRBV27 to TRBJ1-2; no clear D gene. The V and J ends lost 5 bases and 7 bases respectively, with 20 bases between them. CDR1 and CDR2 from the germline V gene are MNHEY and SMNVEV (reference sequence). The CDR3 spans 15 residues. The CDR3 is CASSSRLTEVSGYTF. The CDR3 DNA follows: TGTGCCAGCAGTAGCAGGTTGACGGAGGTTTCTGGCTACACCTTC.

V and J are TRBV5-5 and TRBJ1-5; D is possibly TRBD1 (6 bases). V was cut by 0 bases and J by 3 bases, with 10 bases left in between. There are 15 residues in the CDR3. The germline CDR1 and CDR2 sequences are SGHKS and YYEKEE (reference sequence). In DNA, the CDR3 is TGTGCCAGCAGCTTGGCAGGGGCCCTCAATCAGCCCCAGCATTTT. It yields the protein CASSLAGALNQPQHF. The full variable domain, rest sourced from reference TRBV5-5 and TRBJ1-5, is DAGVTQSPTHLIKTRGQQVTLRCSPISGHKSVSWYQQVLGQGPQFIFQYYEKEERGRGNFPDRFSARQFPNYSSELNVNALLLGDSALYLCASSLAGALNQPQHFGDGTRLSIL.